Following are 30 T cell receptor beta chains from one sample sequenced in a study of blood T cell repertoires in COVID-19 (dated by TCRdb to between 2020 and 2021). The library was built by means of the immunoSEQ multiplex PCR assay. Sourced from immuneACCESS, this table was stored by TCRdb with only in-frame sequences that have V and J called. A share of the clones is absent; for the studies checked, an unresolved V gene accounts for under half, and the remainder has no known explanation. The sample table records approximately 62,000 clones; 76% of these occur just once. The biggest ten clones account for 6.4% of the sample. The sequenced material came from peripheral blood. All receptors derive from a woman aged 45 to 65 with active or convalescent COVID-19.

This clone was picked up many times. This chain uses TRBV19 with TRBJ1-1; tentatively, D is TRBD1 (5 bases). The CDR3 runs 15 residues. V was cut by 5 bases and J by 5 bases, with 18 bases left in between. Germline CDR1 is LNHDA and CDR2 is SQIVND (reference sequence). Here the CDR3 reads CASSPRRGGETEAFF. The CDR3 DNA sequence: TGTGCCAGTAGTCCTCGGAGGGGTGGGGAAACTGAAGCTTTCTTT.

The gene calls are TRBV9 and TRBJ2-3; 15 bases align to TRBD2. The CDR3 totals 17 residues. Germline V lookup: CDR1 SGDLS, CDR2 YYNGEE. The ends lost 0 bases at V and 5 bases at J; junction bases unmatched: 4. CDR3 amino acids: CASSVGSGLAGGDTQYF. CDR3 sequence (DNA): TGTGCCAGCAGCGTAGGGTCGGGACTAGCGGGAGGAGATACGCAGTATTTT.

J is TRBJ1-5 and V is TRBV19; tentatively, D is TRBD1 (5 bases). Trimming took 9 bases from V and 7 from J, leaving 13 bases between them. This CDR3 is built from 12 residues. CDR1 is LNHDA, CDR2 SQIVND, per germline (reference sequence). The CDR3, as DNA: TGTGCCAGCCACTCGGGGGTCCAGCCCCAGCATTTT. It codes for CASHSGVQPQHF.

This clone was counted only a few times. The rearrangement links TRBV6-1 to TRBJ2-7, with 10 bases aligning to TRBD2. CDR3 length equals 16 residues. CDR1 is MNHNS, CDR2 SASEGT, per germline. With V trimmed by 4 bases and J by 2 bases, 8 bases remained unmatched. The CDR3 bases are TGTGCCAGCAGTGGCCGAAGGACTAGCGGAACCTACGAGCAGTACTTC. It translates to CASSGRRTSGTYEQYF.

This chain links TRBV6-5 with TRBJ2-5, with D hard to call. The V end was cut by 5 bases, the J end by 3 bases, with 10 bases between. The germline V gene encodes CDR1 MNHEY and CDR2 SVGAGI. The CDR3 consists of 13 residues. CDR3 DNA sequence: TGTGCCAGCAGTATGGAACGGGAAGAGACCCAGTACTTC. This encodes CASSMEREETQYF.

The chain links TRBV7-2 to TRBJ2-3, with a tentative D call TRBD2 (6 bases). The V end lost 1 base, the J end lost 1 base, and 9 bases lay between the germline ends. The CDR3 length is 15 residues. CDR1 is SGHTA, CDR2 FQGNSA, per germline. This CDR3 is CASSLVVAGTDTQYF. As DNA, the CDR3 is TGTGCCAGCAGCTTAGTAGTAGCGGGCACAGATACGCAGTATTTT.

CDR3 DNA sequence: TGTGCCAGCAGTGAAACGGCCTACGAGCAGTACTTC. This codes for CASSETAYEQYF. This chain uses TRBV6-1 with TRBJ2-7; D is undetermined. The CDR3 covers 12 residues. V was cut by 2 bases and J by 2 bases, with 4 bases left in between. The germline gives CDR1 MNHNS, CDR2 SASEGT.

V usage is TRBV2 and J usage is TRBJ2-7, with D tentatively TRBD2 (5 bases). CDR3 length: 12 residues. Per the germline V gene, CDR1 is SNHLY and CDR2 is FYNNEI. V was clipped by 4 bases and J by 3 bases, with 7 bases between them. DNA of the CDR3: TGTGCCAGCAGTGGGACTCACTACGAGCAGTACTTC. It encodes CASSGTHYEQYF.

This sequence joins TRBV4-2 and TRBJ2-7; D is possibly TRBD1 (6 bases). Germline V gene lookup returns CDR1 LGHNA and CDR2 YNFKEQ. The CDR3 covers 14 residues. Trimming removed 1 base at V and 2 bases at J, with 9 bases between. CDR3 loop: CASSQGGQAYEQYF. For the CDR3, the DNA is TGTGCCAGCAGCCAAGGGGGGCAGGCCTACGAGCAGTACTTC.

In this sample, this clone turned up many times. V gene TRBV4-2 combines with J gene TRBJ2-3; D is possibly TRBD2 (6 bases). The CDR3 is made up of 16 amino acids. V shed 3 bases and J shed 5 bases, with 18 bases lying between them. The germline V gene has CDR1 LGHNA and CDR2 YNFKEQ. Here the CDR3 DNA reads TGTGCCAGCAGCCAGAAAAAGGGCGGGATTAAAGATACGCAGTATTTT. Its protein product is CASSQKKGGIKDTQYF.

The CDR3 protein is CASGGSLYGYTF. The CDR3, as DNA: TGTGCCAGCGGGGGGAGCCTCTATGGCTACACCTTC. J is TRBJ1-2 and V is TRBV6-6; D perhaps matches TRBD1 (5 bases). Germline lookup yields CDR1 MNHNY and CDR2 SVGAGI (reference sequence). The CDR3 runs 12 residues. V lost 8 bases and J 4 bases, leaving 11 bases between the germline ends.

The chain couples TRBV30 to TRBJ1-6; TRBD1 matches 10 bases. Germline CDR1 and CDR2: GTSNPN and SVGIG (reference sequence). This CDR3 comprises 13 residues. Trimming removed 5 bases from V and 6 bases from J; junction bases left unmatched: 1. The CDR3 DNA reads as TGTGCCTGGGGGACAGGGGTTAATTCACCCCTCCACTTT. Protein: CAWGTGVNSPLHF.

The gene calls are TRBV4-2 and TRBJ1-2; TRBD1 matches at 9 bases. With 1 base clipped from V and 8 bases from J, the junction kept 14 bases outside the gene matches. Germline values: CDR1 LGHNA, CDR2 YNFKEQ. CDR3 size: 17 residues. CDR3 sequence (DNA): TGTGCCAGCAGCCAAGCTGAAAGGACAGGGGTTTCTGCCGGCTACACCTTC. As protein: CASSQAERTGVSAGYTF.

V and J are TRBV7-2 and TRBJ1-1; 9 nucleotides line up with TRBD1. Germline CDR1 SGHTA, CDR2 FQGNSA. This CDR3 comprises 13 residues. Unmatched junction bases numbered 2, after V lost 5 bases and J lost 4 bases. The CDR3 DNA reads as TGTGCCAGCAGCCACAGGGGGCTCACTGAAGCTTTCTTT. This translates into CASSHRGLTEAFF.

The chain combines TRBV18 with TRBJ1-4; D call uncertain. Germline V gene data show CDR1 as KGHSH and CDR2 as LQKENI. The CDR3 sequence is 14 residues long. V lost 2 bases and J lost 4, with 8 bases in between. The CDR3 region has the DNA TGTGCCAGCTCACCAGAACAGTTTAATGAAAAACTGTTTTTT. As protein: CASSPEQFNEKLFF.

The genes are TRBV6-5 and TRBJ2-4; the D gene is possibly TRBD1 (6 bases). Between the trimmed V and J ends, which lost 4 bases and 6 bases, there was a span of 19 bases. The CDR3 contains 16 residues. Per germline, CDR1 MNHEY and CDR2 SVGAGI. CDR3 region: CASSSPLTGSGNIQYF. The CDR3 DNA sequence: TGTGCCAGCAGTTCCCCCCTCACAGGGTCGGGAAACATTCAGTACTTC.

This clone occurred many times. The V and J genes are TRBV9 and TRBJ1-3; 7 positions match TRBD1. The length of the CDR3 is 17 residues. Germline CDR1 reads SGDLS; CDR2 reads YYNGEE. V trimming: 0 bases; J trimming: 3 bases; junction bases outside the gene matches: 9. The CDR3 is CASSVVDGGGLGNTIYF. Here the CDR3 DNA reads TGTGCCAGCAGCGTAGTAGACGGAGGGGGCCTTGGAAACACCATATATTTT.

V and J are TRBV4-2 and TRBJ2-1; D might be TRBD2 (5 bases). CDR1 LGHNA and CDR2 YNFKEQ come from the germline V gene. The CDR3 contains 15 residues. V lost 1 base, J lost 0 bases, and 7 bases lay in between. The CDR3 is CASSQAGSSYNEQFF. The CDR3 DNA is TGTGCCAGCAGCCAAGCGGGAAGCTCCTACAATGAGCAGTTCTTC.

V usage is TRBV19 and J usage is TRBJ2-1, with 9 bases fitting TRBD1. V shed 5 bases, J shed 8 bases, and the junction held 13 bases outside the gene matches. Germline V gene data show CDR1 as LNHDA and CDR2 as SQIVND (reference sequence). This CDR3 is built from 16 residues. CDR3 coding DNA: TGTGCCAGTAGTCCCCTAGGACAGGGGAGAATGGATGAGCAGTTCTTC. Its protein is CASSPLGQGRMDEQFF. Using reference TRBV19 and TRBJ2-1 for the parts outside the CDR3, the full variable domain is DGGITQSPKYLFRKEGQNVTLSCEQNLNHDAMYWYRQDPGQGLRLIYYSQIVNDFQKGDIAEGYSVSREKKESFPLTVTSAQKNPTAFYLCASSPLGQGRMDEQFFGPGTRLTVL.

The gene calls are TRBV19 and TRBJ1-1, with D perhaps matching TRBD1 (6 bases). Germline CDR1 LNHDA, CDR2 SQIVND (reference sequence). Trimming shortened V by 2 bases and J by 4 bases, and 20 bases separated the two germline ends. This CDR3 spans 17 amino acids. CDR3 in amino acids: CASSISAGAHLGTEAFF. The CDR3 DNA sequence: TGTGCCAGTAGTATATCGGCAGGGGCTCACCTCGGCACTGAAGCTTTCTTT. The whole variable domain, filled in from reference TRBV19 and TRBJ1-1, reads DGGITQSPKYLFRKEGQNVTLSCEQNLNHDAMYWYRQDPGQGLRLIYYSQIVNDFQKGDIAEGYSVSREKKESFPLTVTSAQKNPTAFYLCASSISAGAHLGTEAFFGQGTRLTVV.

The chain has TRBV12-3 or TRBV12-4 and TRBJ1-1; D may be TRBD1 (6 bases). The CDR3 contains 12 residues. Trimming pared 5 bases from V and 9 bases from J, leaving 13 bases between. CDR3 nucleotide sequence: TGTGCCAGCAGTAGAGGGGGATTTAAAGCTTTCTTT. It is translated as CASSRGGFKAFF.

The rearrangement links TRBV6-6 to TRBJ1-2; D is unclear. The germline CDR1 and CDR2 sequences are MNHNY and SVGAGI (reference sequence). Trimming pared 4 bases from V and 6 bases from J, leaving 9 bases between. CDR3 length: 12 amino acids. The CDR3 DNA sequence: TGTGCCAGCAGTTTAGGACTGAATGGCTACACCTTC. Translated: CASSLGLNGYTF.

This clone was seen a few times. V is TRBV12-3 or TRBV12-4 and J is TRBJ1-1; D gene uncertain. The CDR3 spans 12 residues. V lost 6 bases and J 6 bases, leaving 11 bases between the germline ends. The CDR3 DNA follows: TGTGCCAGCAGCCCTCCAAGAGCTGAAGCTTTCTTT. Translating gives CASSPPRAEAFF.

On this clone: Sequence at one end of the junction differs from germline and may be a read error. This chain joins TRBV24-1 and TRBJ1-1, with D possibly being TRBD1 (5 bases). The CDR3 covers 13 residues. The germline V gene has CDR1 KGHDR and CDR2 SFDVKD. Here the CDR3 DNA reads TGTGCCACCAGTGATCCAGGGAACCCTGAAGCTTTCTTT. Translated: CATSDPGNPEAFF.

This clone is medium-sized in the sample. This chain connects TRBV2 to TRBJ1-1, with D uncertain. The CDR3 sequence is 15 residues long. Germline lookup yields CDR1 SNHLY and CDR2 FYNNEI. V shed 4 bases and J shed 1 base, with 13 bases lying between them. CDR3 protein: CASSAGRVRNTEAFF. CDR3 bases: TGTGCCAGCAGTGCTGGGCGGGTCCGGAACACTGAAGCTTTCTTT.

For the CDR3, the DNA is TGCGCCAGCAGCTTGAGTAGTGCAACTAATGAAAAACTGTTTTTT. Protein product: CASSLSSATNEKLFF. The J gene is TRBJ1-4, the V gene TRBV5-1, with unresolved D. The CDR3 runs 15 residues. Germline lookup yields CDR1 SGHRS and CDR2 YFSETQ. Trimming left V 1 base short and J 0 bases short, with 7 bases between.

The gene calls are TRBV24-1 and TRBJ2-1, with TRBD2 matching 12 bases. Germline-derived CDR1 and CDR2 are KGHDR and SFDVKD. This CDR3 is built from 22 residues. V dropped 0 bases and J dropped 1; count of bases not matched to a gene: 15. The CDR3 reads CATSDLKGRATSGRKSYNEQFF. Here the CDR3 DNA reads TGTGCCACCAGTGATTTGAAGGGTAGGGCGACTAGCGGGAGAAAGTCCTACAATGAGCAGTTCTTC.

This clone was found once. As DNA, the CDR3 is TGTGCCAGCTCACCAGAGCGGTCCACAGATACGCAGTATTTT. As protein: CASSPERSTDTQYF. The chain combines TRBV18 with TRBJ2-3, with TRBD2 as a possible D gene (5 bases). This CDR3 has 14 amino acids. In germline, CDR1 is KGHSH, CDR2 LQKENI. Trimming removed 2 bases from V and 2 bases from J, with 8 bases in between.

The V and J genes are TRBV11-2 and TRBJ2-7; no reliable D call. Germline V CDR1 and CDR2: SGHAT, FQNNGV. V lost 3 bases, J lost 2 bases, and 11 bases lay in between. The CDR3 sequence is 14 residues long. The CDR3 region is CASSLRLYTYEQYF. DNA of the CDR3: TGTGCCAGCAGCTTGCGCCTCTATACCTACGAGCAGTACTTC.

The gene calls are TRBV11-2 and TRBJ2-7; a weak D match, TRBD1 (5 bases). V was trimmed by 1 base and J by 1 base, leaving 23 bases between them. This CDR3 comprises 19 residues. Germline CDR1 is SGHAT and CDR2 is FQNNGV. The CDR3 DNA reads as TGTGCCAGCAGCTTAGGGGGCCCCATCTGGGAATTTCCGTCCTACGAGCAGTACTTC. This translates into CASSLGGPIWEFPSYEQYF. Drawing the rest from reference TRBV11-2 and TRBJ2-7, the complete variable domain is EAGVAQSPRYKIIEKRQSVAFWCNPISGHATLYWYQQILGQGPKLLIQFQNNGVVDDSQLPKDRFSAERLKGVDSTLKIQPAKLEDSAVYLCASSLGGPIWEFPSYEQYFGPGTRLTVT.